These T cell receptor beta chains were read from a single sample in a study of OX40 agonist ivuxolimab in advanced cancers. Sequencing used immunoSEQ multiplex PCR; TCRdb keeps in-frame clones, though not all of them. The sample carries 71,000 or so clones, about 93% recorded once. The sequencing used CD4+ or CD8+ T cells sorted from blood, collected in a trial of the OX40 agonist ivuxolimab. The receptors shown here come from an adult with an advanced solid tumor such as melanoma, head and neck, liver or kidney cancer. Each CDR3 is given with its conserved first and last residue. The order of the fields is V gene, CDR3 protein.

V gene: TRBV5-4
CDR3 protein: CASSLDFGGQGKSSGYTF

V gene: TRBV11-2
CDR3 protein: CASSLVFSLMNTEAFF

V gene: TRBV27
CDR3 protein: CASGRGAEAFF

V gene: TRBV5-5
CDR3 protein: CASSFGGDIDRDF

V gene: TRBV29-1
CDR3 protein: CSVETDRGDEQFF

V gene: TRBV7-6
CDR3 protein: CASSWKITEGDQETQYF

V gene: TRBV19
CDR3 protein: CASSIKGETEKLFF

V gene: TRBV27
CDR3 protein: CASSLGSYTGELFF

V gene: TRBV6-5
CDR3 protein: CASSVLDRAVAEAFF

V gene: TRBV25-1
CDR3 protein: CASKREENGELFF

V gene: TRBV27
CDR3 protein: CASSFVASSYNEQFF

V gene: TRBV2
CDR3 protein: CASSEAGYTHEAFF

V gene: TRBV11-2
CDR3 protein: CASRGNEQFF

V gene: TRBV13
CDR3 protein: CASSSVRLAGEWADTQYF

V gene: TRBV28
CDR3 protein: CASRATDNYEQYF

V gene: TRBV5-8
CDR3 protein: CASRGTGGPGGTQHF

V gene: TRBV30
CDR3 protein: CAWSVWRGNTQYF

V gene: TRBV5-1
CDR3 protein: CASSWEAGVGYYEQYF

V gene: TRBV9
CDR3 protein: CASSVGGRGEAFF

V gene: TRBV6-5
CDR3 protein: CASSYSGDGYTF

V gene: TRBV7-9
CDR3 protein: CASRQNTEAFF

V gene: TRBV27
CDR3 protein: CASSLRADSYYEQYF

V gene: TRBV7-6
CDR3 protein: CASSLGGGPTSSYEQYF

V gene: TRBV27
CDR3 protein: CASSSGRAYEQYF

V gene: TRBV10-3
CDR3 protein: CAIRGVFYEQYF

V gene: TRBV27
CDR3 protein: CASSLSWKRPLGEQYF

V gene: TRBV4-3
CDR3 protein: CASSPGTLPIATNEKLFF

V gene: TRBV7-6
CDR3 protein: CASSLDNEQFF